Listed here are 5 T cell receptor beta chains from one sample, sequenced in a study of shared clonotypes between healthy human individuals. Sequenced by immunoSEQ multiplex PCR; TCRdb stores in-frame clones only, minus some. Here the sample spans 850,000 to 1,200,000 clones, under 80% being singletons. Sequencing used memory CD4+ T cells sorted from blood. Noted subset: CD45RA-negative fraction. These receptors all come from a man aged 18 to 29 in good health.

The genes are TRBV7-2 and TRBJ1-2, with D possibly TRBD1 on 6 matching bases. Between the trimmed V and J ends, which lost 5 bases and 5 bases, there was a span of 12 bases. Germline-derived CDR1 and CDR2 are SGHTA and FQGNSA. The CDR3 contains 13 residues. The CDR3 nucleotides read TGTGCCAGCAGCAGGGAGGGACAATATGGCTACACCTTC. Amino acid sequence: CASSREGQYGYTF.

The V and J genes are TRBV2 and TRBJ1-6, with TRBD1 matching 11 bases. The CDR3 sequence is 14 residues long. Germline values: CDR1 SNHLY, CDR2 FYNNEI. The trim removed 6 bases at V and 11 bases at J, leaving 6 bases unmatched. The CDR3 DNA follows: TGTGCCAGCAGAGAGGGGACAGGGGGTCCACCCCTCCACTTT. Its translation is CASREGTGGPPLHF.

The chain is built from TRBV5-1 and TRBJ1-6, with D tentatively TRBD1 (5 bases). The V end lost 0 bases, the J end lost 9 bases, and 13 bases lay between the germline ends. The CDR3 is 15 amino acids. Germline CDR1 reads SGHRS; CDR2 reads YFSETQ. The CDR3 bases are TGCGCCAGCAGCTTGGAAGGGGTTTCAGGTTCACCCCTCCACTTT. It specifies CASSLEGVSGSPLHF.

CDR3 loop: CAYRGRLNTGELFF. The CDR3 DNA reads as TGTGCCTACCGAGGCAGGTTGAACACCGGGGAGCTGTTTTTT. The chain uses TRBV7-9 and TRBJ2-2; no clear D gene. Trimming cost V 11 bases and J 1 base, with 14 bases left between them. The CDR3 runs to 14 residues. Germline lookup yields CDR1 SEHNR and CDR2 FQNEAQ (reference sequence).

The V call is TRBV7-2, the J call TRBJ2-7; TRBD1 matches 9 bases. Germline V gene data show CDR1 as SGHTA and CDR2 as FQGNSA. Losses at the gene ends were 1 base for V and 7 bases for J; bases not matched to a gene: 5. The CDR3 has 14 amino acids. This chain's CDR3 is CASSLGGTGSEQYF. CDR3 bases: TGTGCCAGCAGCTTAGGGGGGACAGGGTCTGAGCAGTACTTC.